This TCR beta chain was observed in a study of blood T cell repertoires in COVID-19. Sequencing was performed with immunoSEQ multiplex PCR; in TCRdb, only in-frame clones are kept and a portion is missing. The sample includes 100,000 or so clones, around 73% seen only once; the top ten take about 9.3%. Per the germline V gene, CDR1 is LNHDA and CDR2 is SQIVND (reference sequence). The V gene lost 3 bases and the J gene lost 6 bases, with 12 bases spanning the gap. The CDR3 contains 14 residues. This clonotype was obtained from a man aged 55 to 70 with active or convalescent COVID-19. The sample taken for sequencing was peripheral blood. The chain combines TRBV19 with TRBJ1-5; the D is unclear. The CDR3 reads CASSIQVLGQPQHF. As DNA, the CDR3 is TGTGCCAGTAGTATCCAGGTCTTAGGTCAGCCCCAGCATTTT. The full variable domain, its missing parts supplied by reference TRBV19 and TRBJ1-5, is DGGITQSPKYLFRKEGQNVTLSCEQNLNHDAMYWYRQDPGQGLRLIYYSQIVNDFQKGDIAEGYSVSREKKESFPLTVTSAQKNPTAFYLCASSIQVLGQPQHFGDGTRLSIL.